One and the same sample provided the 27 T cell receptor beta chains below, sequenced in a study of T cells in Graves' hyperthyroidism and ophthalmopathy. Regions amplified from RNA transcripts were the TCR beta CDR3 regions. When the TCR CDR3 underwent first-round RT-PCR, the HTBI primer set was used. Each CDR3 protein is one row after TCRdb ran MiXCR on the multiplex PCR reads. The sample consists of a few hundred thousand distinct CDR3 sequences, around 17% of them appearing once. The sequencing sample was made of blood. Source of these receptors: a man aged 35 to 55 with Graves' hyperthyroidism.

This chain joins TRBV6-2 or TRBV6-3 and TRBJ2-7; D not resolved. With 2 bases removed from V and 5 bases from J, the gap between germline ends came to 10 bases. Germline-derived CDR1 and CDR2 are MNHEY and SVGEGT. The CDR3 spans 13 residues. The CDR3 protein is CASSYSRLHEQYF. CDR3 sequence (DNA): TGTGCCAGCAGTTACAGCCGGCTCCACGAGCAGTACTTC.

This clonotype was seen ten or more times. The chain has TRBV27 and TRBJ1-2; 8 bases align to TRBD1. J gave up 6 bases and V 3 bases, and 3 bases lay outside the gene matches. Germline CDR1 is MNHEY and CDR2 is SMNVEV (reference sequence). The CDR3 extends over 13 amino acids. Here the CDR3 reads CASSFSGGDGYTF. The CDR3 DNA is TGTGCCAGCAGTTTTTCAGGGGGCGATGGCTACACCTTC.

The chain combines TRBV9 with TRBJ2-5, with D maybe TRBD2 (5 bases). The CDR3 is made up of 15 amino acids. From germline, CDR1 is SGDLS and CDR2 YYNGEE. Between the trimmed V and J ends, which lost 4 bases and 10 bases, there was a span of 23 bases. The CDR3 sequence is CASSPQGPGHGDQYF. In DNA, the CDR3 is TGTGCCAGCAGCCCACAAGGGCCTGGTCACGGGGACCAGTACTTC.

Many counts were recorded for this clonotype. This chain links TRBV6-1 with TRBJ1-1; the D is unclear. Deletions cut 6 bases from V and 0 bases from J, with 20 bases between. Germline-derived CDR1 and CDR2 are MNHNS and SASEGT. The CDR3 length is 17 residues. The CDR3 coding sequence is TGTGCCAGCAGCCGTGACCGTTTGGGAATCATGAACACTGAAGCTTTCTTT. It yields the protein CASSRDRLGIMNTEAFF.

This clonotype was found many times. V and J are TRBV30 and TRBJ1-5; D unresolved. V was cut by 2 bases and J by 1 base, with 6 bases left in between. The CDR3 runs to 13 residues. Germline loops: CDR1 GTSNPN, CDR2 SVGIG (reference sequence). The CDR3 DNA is TGTGCCTGGAGTAGTGAGAGCAATCAGCCCCAGCATTTT. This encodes CAWSSESNQPQHF.

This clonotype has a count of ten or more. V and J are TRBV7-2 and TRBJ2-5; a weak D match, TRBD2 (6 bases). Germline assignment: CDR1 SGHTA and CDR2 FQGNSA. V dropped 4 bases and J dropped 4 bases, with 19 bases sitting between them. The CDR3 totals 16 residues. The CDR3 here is CASSSLTGGRVETQYF. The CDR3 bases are TGTGCCAGCAGCTCCCTAACCGGAGGGCGGGTAGAGACCCAGTACTTC.

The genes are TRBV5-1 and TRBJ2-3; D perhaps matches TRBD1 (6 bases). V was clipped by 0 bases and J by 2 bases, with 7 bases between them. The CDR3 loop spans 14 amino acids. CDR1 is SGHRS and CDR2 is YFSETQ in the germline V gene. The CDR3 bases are TGCGCCAGCAGCTTGGGGGACAACACAGATACGCAGTATTTT. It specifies CASSLGDNTDTQYF.

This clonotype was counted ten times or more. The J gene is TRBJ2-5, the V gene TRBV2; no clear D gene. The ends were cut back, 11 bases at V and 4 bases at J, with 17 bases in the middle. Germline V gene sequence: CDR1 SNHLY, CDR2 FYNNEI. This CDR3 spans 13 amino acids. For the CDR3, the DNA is TGTGCCCAGTCGATCGAGGCCGGAGAGACCCAGTACTTC. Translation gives CAQSIEAGETQYF.

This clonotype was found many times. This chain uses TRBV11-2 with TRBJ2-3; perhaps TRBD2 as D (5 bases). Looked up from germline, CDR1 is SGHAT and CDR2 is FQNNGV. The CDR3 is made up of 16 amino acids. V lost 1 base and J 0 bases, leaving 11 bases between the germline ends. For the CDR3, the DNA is TGTGCCAGCAGCTTAGTGGGAGCGTATAGCACAGATACGCAGTATTTT. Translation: CASSLVGAYSTDTQYF.

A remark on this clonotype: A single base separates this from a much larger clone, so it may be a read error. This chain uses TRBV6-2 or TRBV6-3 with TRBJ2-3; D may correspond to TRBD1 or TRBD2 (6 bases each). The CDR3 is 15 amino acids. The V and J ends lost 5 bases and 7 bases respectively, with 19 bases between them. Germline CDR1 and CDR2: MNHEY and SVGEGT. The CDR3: CASSASGARLNTQYF. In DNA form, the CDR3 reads TGTGCCAGCAGTGCTTCGGGGGCGCGGTTGAATACGCAGTATTTT.

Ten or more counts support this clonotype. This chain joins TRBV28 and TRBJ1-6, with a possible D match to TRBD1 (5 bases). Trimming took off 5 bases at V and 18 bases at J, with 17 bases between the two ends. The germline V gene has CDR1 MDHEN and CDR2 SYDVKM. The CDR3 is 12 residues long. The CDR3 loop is CASSRLQDGAHF. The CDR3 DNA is TGTGCCAGCAGTAGACTACAGGACGGGGCCCACTTT.

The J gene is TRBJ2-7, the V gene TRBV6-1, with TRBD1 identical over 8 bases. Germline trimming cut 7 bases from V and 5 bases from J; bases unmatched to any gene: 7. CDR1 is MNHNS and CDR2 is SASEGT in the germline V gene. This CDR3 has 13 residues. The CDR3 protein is CASTDRGVDEQYF. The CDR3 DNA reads TGTGCCAGCACAGACAGGGGTGTCGACGAGCAGTACTTC.

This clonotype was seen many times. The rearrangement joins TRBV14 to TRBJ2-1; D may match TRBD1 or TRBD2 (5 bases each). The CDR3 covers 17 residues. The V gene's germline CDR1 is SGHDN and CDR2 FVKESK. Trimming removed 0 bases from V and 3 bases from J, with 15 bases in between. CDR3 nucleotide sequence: TGTGCCAGCAGCCAAGACGGATGGGACGGCTACTACAATGAGCAGTTCTTC. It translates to CASSQDGWDGYYNEQFF.

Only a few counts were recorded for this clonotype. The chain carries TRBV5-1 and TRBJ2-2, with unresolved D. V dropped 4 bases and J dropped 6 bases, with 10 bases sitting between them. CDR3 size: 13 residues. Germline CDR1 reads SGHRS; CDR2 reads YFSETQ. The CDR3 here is CASSQQPAGELFF. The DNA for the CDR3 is TGCGCCAGCAGCCAGCAACCAGCCGGGGAGCTGTTTTTT.

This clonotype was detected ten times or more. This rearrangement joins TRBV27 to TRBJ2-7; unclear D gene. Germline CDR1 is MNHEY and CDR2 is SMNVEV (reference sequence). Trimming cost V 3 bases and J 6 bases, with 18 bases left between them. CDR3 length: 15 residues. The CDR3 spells CASSLLGPESGEQYF. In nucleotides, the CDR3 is TGTGCCAGCAGTTTGCTCGGGCCCGAAAGTGGCGAGCAGTACTTC.

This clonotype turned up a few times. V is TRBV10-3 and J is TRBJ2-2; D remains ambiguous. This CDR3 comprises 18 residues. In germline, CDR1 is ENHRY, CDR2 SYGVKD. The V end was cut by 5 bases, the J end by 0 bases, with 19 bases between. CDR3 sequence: CAISLQLPTLANTGELFF. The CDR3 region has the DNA TGTGCCATCAGTCTTCAACTACCGACACTCGCGAACACCGGGGAGCTGTTTTTT.

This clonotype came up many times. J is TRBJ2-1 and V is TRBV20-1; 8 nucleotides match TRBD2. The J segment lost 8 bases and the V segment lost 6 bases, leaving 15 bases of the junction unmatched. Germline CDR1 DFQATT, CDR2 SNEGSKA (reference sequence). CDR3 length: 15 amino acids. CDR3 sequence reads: CSAKIPGLAVDEQFF. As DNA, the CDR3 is TGCAGTGCCAAAATTCCCGGACTAGCAGTTGATGAGCAGTTCTTC.

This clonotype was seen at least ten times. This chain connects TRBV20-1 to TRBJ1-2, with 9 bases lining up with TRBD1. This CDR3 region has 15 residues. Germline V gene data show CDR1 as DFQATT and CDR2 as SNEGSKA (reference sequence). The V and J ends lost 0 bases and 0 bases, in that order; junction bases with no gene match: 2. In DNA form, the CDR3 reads TGCAGTGCTAGAGATTGGACAGGGGCTAACTATGGCTACACCTTC. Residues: CSARDWTGANYGYTF.

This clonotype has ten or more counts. CDR3 nucleotides: TGTGCCAGCACATCTTGGGCGGGTTCCTACGAGCAGTACTTC. Its protein product is CASTSWAGSYEQYF. V gene TRBV28 combines with J gene TRBJ2-7; the D gene is possibly TRBD2 (5 bases). The V gene's germline CDR1 is MDHEN and CDR2 SYDVKM. CDR3 length: 14 amino acids. V lost 7 bases and J lost 1, with 14 bases in between.

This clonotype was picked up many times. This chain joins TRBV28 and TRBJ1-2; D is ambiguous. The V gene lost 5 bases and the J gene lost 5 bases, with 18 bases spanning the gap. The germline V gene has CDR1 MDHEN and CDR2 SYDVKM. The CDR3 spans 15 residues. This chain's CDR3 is CASSLVMVDQYGYTF. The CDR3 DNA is TGTGCCAGCAGTCTAGTCATGGTGGATCAGTATGGCTACACCTTC.

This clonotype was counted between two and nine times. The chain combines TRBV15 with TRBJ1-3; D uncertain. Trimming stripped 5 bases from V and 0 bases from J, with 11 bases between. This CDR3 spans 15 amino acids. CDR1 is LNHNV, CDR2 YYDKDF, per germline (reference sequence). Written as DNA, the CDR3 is TGTGCCACCAGCTTAGCGGGGAACTCTGGAAACACCATATATTTT. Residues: CATSLAGNSGNTIYF.

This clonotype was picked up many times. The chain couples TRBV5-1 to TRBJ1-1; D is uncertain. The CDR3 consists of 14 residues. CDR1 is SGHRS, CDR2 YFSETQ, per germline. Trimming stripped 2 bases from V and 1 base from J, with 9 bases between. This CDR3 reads CASSLGLQNTEAFF. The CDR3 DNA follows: TGCGCCAGCAGCTTAGGACTGCAGAACACTGAAGCTTTCTTT.

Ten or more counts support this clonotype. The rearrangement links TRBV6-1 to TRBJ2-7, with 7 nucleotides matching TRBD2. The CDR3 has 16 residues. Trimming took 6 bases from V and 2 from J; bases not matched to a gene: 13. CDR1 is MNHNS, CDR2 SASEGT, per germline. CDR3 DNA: TGTGCCAGCAGCCCCTTTCCGGGGGGAACCACCTACGAGCAGTACTTC. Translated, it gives CASSPFPGGTTYEQYF.

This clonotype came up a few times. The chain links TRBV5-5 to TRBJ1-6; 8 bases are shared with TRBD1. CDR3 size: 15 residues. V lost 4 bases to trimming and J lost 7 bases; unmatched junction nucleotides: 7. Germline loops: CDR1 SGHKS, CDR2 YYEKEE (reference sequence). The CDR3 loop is CASSVPPGGNSPLHF. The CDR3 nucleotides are TGTGCCAGCAGCGTCCCGCCAGGGGGCAATTCACCCCTCCACTTT.

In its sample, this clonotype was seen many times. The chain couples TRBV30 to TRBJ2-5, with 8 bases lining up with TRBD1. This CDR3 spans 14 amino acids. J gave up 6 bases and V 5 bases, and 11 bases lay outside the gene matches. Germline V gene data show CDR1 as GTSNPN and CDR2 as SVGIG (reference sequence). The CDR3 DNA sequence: TGTGCCTGGGTGGGCTCAGGGGGCTGGAAGACCCAGTACTTC. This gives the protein CAWVGSGGWKTQYF.

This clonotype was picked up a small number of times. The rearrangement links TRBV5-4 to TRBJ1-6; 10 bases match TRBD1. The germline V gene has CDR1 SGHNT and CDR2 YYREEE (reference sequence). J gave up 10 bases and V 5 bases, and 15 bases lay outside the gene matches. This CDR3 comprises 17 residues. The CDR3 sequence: CASRLRGTGTGASPLHF. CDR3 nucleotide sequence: TGTGCCAGCAGATTAAGGGGGACCGGGACAGGGGCCTCACCCCTCCACTTT. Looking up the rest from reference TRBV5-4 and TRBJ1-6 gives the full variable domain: ETGVTQSPTHLIKTRGQQVTLRCSSQSGHNTVSWYQQALGQGPQFIFQYYREEENGRGNFPPRFSGLQFPNYSSELNVNALELDDSALYLCASRLRGTGTGASPLHFGNGTRLTVT.

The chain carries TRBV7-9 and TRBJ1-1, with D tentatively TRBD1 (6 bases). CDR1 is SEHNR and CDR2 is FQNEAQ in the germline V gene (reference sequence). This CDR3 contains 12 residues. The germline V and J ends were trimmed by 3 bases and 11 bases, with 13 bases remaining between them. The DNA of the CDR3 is TGTGCCAGCAGCTTGGGGGCCCCAGGGGCTTTCTTT. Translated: CASSLGAPGAFF. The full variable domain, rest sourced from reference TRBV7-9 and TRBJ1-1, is DTGVSQNPRHKITKRGQNVTFRCDPISEHNRLYWYRQTLGQGPEFLTYFQNEAQLEKSRLLSDRFSAERPKGSFSTLEIQRTEQGDSAMYLCASSLGAPGAFFGQGTRLTVV.